Presented here are 19 T cell receptor beta chains from one specimen sequenced in a study of T cell clones after liver transplantation. Sequenced by immunoSEQ multiplex PCR; TCRdb stores in-frame clones only, minus some. The sample shows approximately 100,000 clones, around 80% of them seen only once. Material: CD4+ T cells from blood, obtained around 44 months after liver transplant. The source of these receptors is a human patient who received a liver transplant. Some of the T cells may derive from the graft donor.

The J gene is TRBJ1-2, the V gene TRBV28, with no clear D. CDR3 size: 14 residues. The V end was cut by 7 bases, the J end by 4 bases, with 16 bases between. Germline V lookup: CDR1 MDHEN, CDR2 SYDVKM. The CDR3 bases are TGTGCCAGCAACGTGGGAACTGTTTCCTATGGCTACACCTTC. Its protein product is CASNVGTVSYGYTF.

The chain employs TRBV5-8 and TRBJ1-6; TRBD1 matches 10 bases. Germline assignment: CDR1 SGHTS and CDR2 YDEGEE. CDR3 size: 15 residues. V lost 4 bases, J lost 5 bases, and 3 bases stayed unmatched. CDR3 coding DNA: TGTGCCAGCAGCAGCGGACAGGGGGATAATTCACCCCTCCACTTT. Its translation: CASSSGQGDNSPLHF. Full variable domain (outside the CDR3, taken from reference TRBV5-8 and TRBJ1-6): EAGVTQSPTHLIKTRGQQATLRCSPISGHTSVYWYQQALGLGLQFLLWYDEGEERNRGNFPPRFSGRQFPNYSSELNVNALELEDSALYLCASSSGQGDNSPLHFGNGTRLTVT.

The chain has TRBV6-1 and TRBJ2-7, with 13 positions matching TRBD2. Germline V gene sequence: CDR1 MNHNS, CDR2 SASEGT. Trimming at V came to 8 bases and at J to 6 bases, leaving 7 bases not matched to a gene. The CDR3 runs 14 residues. The CDR3 sequence: CASGIRTSGSEQYF. In DNA, the CDR3 is TGTGCCAGCGGGATCAGGACTAGCGGGAGCGAGCAGTACTTC.

This chain joins TRBV7-9 and TRBJ2-3; a possible D gene is TRBD2 (5 bases). Trimming stripped 5 bases from V and 1 base from J, with 16 bases between. The CDR3 consists of 16 residues. In germline, CDR1 is SEHNR, CDR2 FQNEAQ (reference sequence). CDR3 residues: CASSRGKGVGTDTQYF. Here the CDR3 DNA reads TGTGCCAGCAGCCGTGGTAAGGGAGTTGGCACAGATACGCAGTATTTT.

This clone came up once. The chain recombines TRBV6-5 with TRBJ2-3, with no clear D. Germline V gene sequence: CDR1 MNHEY, CDR2 SVGAGI. This CDR3 is 13 amino acids long. V was shortened by 2 bases and J by 5 bases, with 8 bases between the two germline ends. CDR3 sequence reads: CASSYPGRDTQYF. For the CDR3, the DNA is TGTGCCAGCAGTTACCCCGGCAGAGATACGCAGTATTTT.

This chain links TRBV25-1 with TRBJ1-2; TRBD1 aligns across 7 bases. The germline gives CDR1 MGHDK, CDR2 SYGVNS. The trim removed 1 base at V and 3 bases at J, leaving 5 bases unmatched. The CDR3 consists of 15 residues. CDR3 coding DNA: TGTGCCAGCAGTGAATTTGACAGGGATTACTATGGCTACACCTTC. Translation gives CASSEFDRDYYGYTF.

V is TRBV5-1 and J is TRBJ1-1; D unresolved. V lost 1 base to trimming and J lost 1 base, with 17 bases between them. CDR1 is SGHRS, CDR2 YFSETQ, per germline. This CDR3 region has 17 residues. In DNA, the CDR3 is TGCGCCAGCAGCTTGTTCTCGTCTGGTTACGGGAACACTGAAGCTTTCTTT. It codes for CASSLFSSGYGNTEAFF. Looking up the rest from reference TRBV5-1 and TRBJ1-1 gives the full variable domain: KAGVTQTPRYLIKTRGQQVTLSCSPISGHRSVSWYQQTPGQGLQFLFEYFSETQRNKGNFPGRFSGRQFSNSRSEMNVSTLELGDSALYLCASSLFSSGYGNTEAFFGQGTRLTVV.

The chain combines TRBV11-3 with TRBJ2-7; D uncertain. The CDR3 runs to 16 residues. Germline CDR1 reads SGHNT; CDR2 reads YENEEA. The ends were cut back, 0 bases at V and 4 bases at J, with 16 bases in the middle. The CDR3 region has the DNA TGTGCCAGCAGCTTAGAGGTGTACAGCCGACGATACGAGCAGTACTTC. It encodes CASSLEVYSRRYEQYF.

The rearrangement links TRBV19 to TRBJ2-7; 7 bases match TRBD1. Germline V gene lookup returns CDR1 LNHDA and CDR2 SQIVND (reference sequence). This CDR3 has 16 residues. Unmatched junction bases numbered 16, after V lost 6 bases and J lost 5 bases. CDR3 amino acids: CASSPIGAGGFHEQYF. In DNA, the CDR3 is TGTGCCAGTAGCCCGATCGGGGCAGGGGGTTTCCACGAGCAGTACTTC. Drawing the rest from reference TRBV19 and TRBJ2-7, the complete variable domain is DGGITQSPKYLFRKEGQNVTLSCEQNLNHDAMYWYRQDPGQGLRLIYYSQIVNDFQKGDIAEGYSVSREKKESFPLTVTSAQKNPTAFYLCASSPIGAGGFHEQYFGPGTRLTVT.

This clone was counted a few times. This sequence joins TRBV10-3 and TRBJ2-1, with D tentatively TRBD1 (6 bases). The CDR3 has 11 amino acids. Germline assignment: CDR1 ENHRY and CDR2 SYGVKD. V lost 6 bases to trimming and J lost 10 bases, with 10 bases between them. This chain's CDR3 is CAISGQLEQFF. The CDR3 nucleotides read TGTGCCATCAGCGGACAGTTGGAGCAGTTCTTC.

This chain uses TRBV28 with TRBJ1-1; D is possibly TRBD1 (5 bases). Germline values: CDR1 MDHEN, CDR2 SYDVKM. The CDR3 is 14 amino acids. V dropped 3 bases and J dropped 1 base, with 9 bases sitting between them. The CDR3 reads CASSLRQTNTEAFF. CDR3 coding DNA: TGTGCCAGCAGTTTGAGACAGACGAACACTGAAGCTTTCTTT.

The genes are TRBV28 and TRBJ1-5, with unresolved D. This CDR3 spans 15 amino acids. CDR1 is MDHEN and CDR2 is SYDVKM in the germline V gene. Between the trimmed V and J ends, which lost 2 bases and 4 bases, there was a span of 12 bases. The CDR3 nucleotides are TGTGCCAGCAGTTTACTAACGTGGGGAAATCAGCCCCAGCATTTT. It encodes CASSLLTWGNQPQHF.

This clone came up a few times. The genes are TRBV29-1 and TRBJ1-1; D remains unclear. Germline assignment: CDR1 SQVTM and CDR2 ANQGSEA. The CDR3 is 13 amino acids. V lost 7 bases and J lost 4, with 16 bases in between. This CDR3 is CSASIGEGTEAFF. DNA of the CDR3: TGCAGCGCTTCGATCGGGGAGGGCACTGAAGCTTTCTTT.

CDR3 nucleotide sequence: TGTGCCAGCAGCGAAAAGACTAGCGGGTTTACAGATACGCAGTATTTT. Its protein product is CASSEKTSGFTDTQYF. The chain is built from TRBV7-3 and TRBJ2-3, with 10 positions matching TRBD2. Looked up from germline, CDR1 is SGHTA and CDR2 is FQGTGA. The CDR3 is 16 amino acids. V lost 5 bases to trimming and J lost 3 bases; unmatched junction nucleotides: 8. The full variable domain, rest sourced from reference TRBV7-3 and TRBJ2-3, is GAGVSQTPSNKVTEKGKYVELRCDPISGHTALYWYRQSLGQGPEFLIYFQGTGAADDSGLPNDRFFAVRPEGSVSTLKIQRTERGDSAVYLCASSEKTSGFTDTQYFGPGTRLTVL.

This clone occurred once. The CDR3 sequence is CASSQDEGQGGHYGYTF. In nucleotides, the CDR3 is TGCGCCAGCAGCCAAGACGAGGGGCAGGGTGGGCACTATGGCTACACCTTC. The chain has TRBV4-3 and TRBJ1-2; tentative D call: TRBD1 (5 bases). This CDR3 is 17 amino acids long. The V and J ends lost 0 bases and 3 bases respectively, with 17 bases between them. CDR1 LGHNA and CDR2 YSLEER come from the germline V gene.

This chain uses TRBV5-8 with TRBJ1-2, with TRBD1 as a possible D gene (5 bases). The germline gives CDR1 SGHTS, CDR2 YDEGEE. V was trimmed by 0 bases and J by 2 bases, leaving 11 bases between them. The CDR3 runs 15 residues. The CDR3 DNA is TGTGCCAGCAGCTTGGCAGGGACTATAAACTATGGCTACACCTTC. It yields the protein CASSLAGTINYGYTF.

J is TRBJ1-2 and V is TRBV9; 8 positions agree with TRBD1. The ends lost 3 bases at V and 4 bases at J; junction bases unmatched: 2. The CDR3 is 13 residues long. CDR1 is SGDLS, CDR2 YYNGEE, per germline. The CDR3 DNA sequence: TGTGCCAGCAGCGAGACAGGGGTCTATGGCTACACCTTC. Its translation: CASSETGVYGYTF.

The J gene is TRBJ2-5, the V gene TRBV7-2; 7 bases match TRBD1. The CDR3 totals 16 residues. V was clipped by 5 bases and J by 2 bases; unmatched bases: 11. Germline values: CDR1 SGHTA, CDR2 FQGNSA. In DNA form, the CDR3 reads TGTGCCAGCAGCCCAGGGACAGACAATTTTCAAGAGACCCAGTACTTC. Protein sequence: CASSPGTDNFQETQYF.

The V and J genes are TRBV2 and TRBJ1-2; the D is unclear. The germline gives CDR1 SNHLY, CDR2 FYNNEI. Trimming shortened V by 0 bases and J by 1 base, and 0 bases separated the two germline ends. The CDR3 runs to 12 residues. The CDR3 reads CASSEANYGYTF. The CDR3 bases are TGTGCCAGCAGTGAAGCTAACTATGGCTACACCTTC.